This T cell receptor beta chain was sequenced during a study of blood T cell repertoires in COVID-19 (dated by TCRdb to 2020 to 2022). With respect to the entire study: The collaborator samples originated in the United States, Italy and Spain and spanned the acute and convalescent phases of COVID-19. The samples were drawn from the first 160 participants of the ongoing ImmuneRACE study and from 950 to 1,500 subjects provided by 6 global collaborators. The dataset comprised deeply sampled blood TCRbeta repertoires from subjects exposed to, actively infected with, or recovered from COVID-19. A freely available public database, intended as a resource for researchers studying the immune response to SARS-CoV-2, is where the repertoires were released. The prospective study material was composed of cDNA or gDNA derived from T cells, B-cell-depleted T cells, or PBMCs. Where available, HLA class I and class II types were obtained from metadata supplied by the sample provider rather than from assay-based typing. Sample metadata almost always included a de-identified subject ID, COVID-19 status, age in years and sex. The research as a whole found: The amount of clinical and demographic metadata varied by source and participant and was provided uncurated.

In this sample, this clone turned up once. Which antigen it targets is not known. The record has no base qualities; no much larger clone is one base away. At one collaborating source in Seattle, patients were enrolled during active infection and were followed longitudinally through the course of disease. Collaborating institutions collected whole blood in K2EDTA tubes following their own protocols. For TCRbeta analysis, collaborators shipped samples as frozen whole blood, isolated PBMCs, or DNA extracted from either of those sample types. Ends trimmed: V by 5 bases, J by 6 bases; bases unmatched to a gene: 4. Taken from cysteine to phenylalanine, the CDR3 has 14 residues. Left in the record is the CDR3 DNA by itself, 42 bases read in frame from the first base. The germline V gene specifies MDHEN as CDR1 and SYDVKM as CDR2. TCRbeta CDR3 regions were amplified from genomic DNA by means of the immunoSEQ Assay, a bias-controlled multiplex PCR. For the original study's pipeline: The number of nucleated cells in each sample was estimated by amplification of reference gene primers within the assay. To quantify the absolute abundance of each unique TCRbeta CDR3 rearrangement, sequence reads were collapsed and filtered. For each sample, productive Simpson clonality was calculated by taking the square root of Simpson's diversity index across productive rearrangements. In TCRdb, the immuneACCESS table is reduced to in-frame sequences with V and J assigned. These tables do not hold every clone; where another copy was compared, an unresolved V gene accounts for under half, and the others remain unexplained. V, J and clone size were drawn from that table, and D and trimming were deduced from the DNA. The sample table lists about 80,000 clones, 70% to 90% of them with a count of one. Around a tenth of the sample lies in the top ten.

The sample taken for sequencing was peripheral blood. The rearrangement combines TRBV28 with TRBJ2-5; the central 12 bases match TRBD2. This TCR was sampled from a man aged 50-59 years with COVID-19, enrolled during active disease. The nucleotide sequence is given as TGTGCCAGCAGTAGGACTAGCGGGACGAAGACCCAGTACTTC. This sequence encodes CASSRTSGTKTQYF. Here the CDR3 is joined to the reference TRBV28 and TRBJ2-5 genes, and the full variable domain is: DVKVTQSSRYLVKRTGEKVFLECVQDMDHENMFWYRQDPGLGLRLIYFSYDVKMKEKGDIPEGYSVSREKKERFSLILESASTNQTSMYLCASSRTSGTKTQYFGPGTRLLVL.